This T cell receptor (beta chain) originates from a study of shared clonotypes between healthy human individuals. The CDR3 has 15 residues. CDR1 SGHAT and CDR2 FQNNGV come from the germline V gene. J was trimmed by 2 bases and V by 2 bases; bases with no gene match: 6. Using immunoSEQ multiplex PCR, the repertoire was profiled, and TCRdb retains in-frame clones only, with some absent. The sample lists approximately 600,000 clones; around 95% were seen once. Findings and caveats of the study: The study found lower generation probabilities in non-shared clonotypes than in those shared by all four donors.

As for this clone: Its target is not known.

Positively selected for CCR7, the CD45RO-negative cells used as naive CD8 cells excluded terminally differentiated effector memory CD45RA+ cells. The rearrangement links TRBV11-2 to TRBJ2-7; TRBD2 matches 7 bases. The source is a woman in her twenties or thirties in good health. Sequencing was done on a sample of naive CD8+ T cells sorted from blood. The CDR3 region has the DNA TGTGCCAGCAGCTTATCCCGGGAGGTGCCCTACGAGCAGTACTTC. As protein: CASSLSREVPYEQYF.